The rows below give T cell receptor beta chains drawn from one sample of a study of blood T cell repertoires in COVID-19. TCRdb's table, derived via immunoSEQ multiplex PCR, lists solely in-frame clones and lacks some. This repertoire shows about 54,000 clones, about 84% found once; its top ten account for 4% to 5.5%. What was sequenced was peripheral blood. The receptors come from a man aged 35 to 55 with active COVID-19. The CDR3 runs from the conserved cysteine through the conserved F or W. The D gene is left open where the match is weak. For some rows the clone size is stated as once, few or many, or as a class when expanded; others skip it.

V: TRBV27
size: -
D: -
J: TRBJ2-7
DNA: TGTGCCAGCAGTCCCCACCGGGGGGCCGAGCAGTACTTC
CDR3: CASSPHRGAEQYF

V: TRBV9
size: -
D: -
J: TRBJ1-2
DNA: TGTGCCAGCAGCGTAGATGGACACCCATATGGCTACACCTTC
CDR3: CASSVDGHPYGYTF

V: TRBV19
size: -
D: -
J: TRBJ1-5
DNA: TGTGCCAGTACCGCGACCCTGAGGCAGCCCCAGCATTTT
CDR3: CASTATLRQPQHF

V: TRBV11-2
size: -
D: TRBD2
J: TRBJ2-1
DNA: TGTGCCAGCAGCCCGCCGGGACTAGCGGGAGAGGATGAGCAGTTCTTC
CDR3: CASSPPGLAGEDEQFF

V: TRBV6-5
size: -
D: -
J: TRBJ1-3
DNA: TGTGCCAGCAGTCGACAGTCTGGAAACACCATATATTTT
CDR3: CASSRQSGNTIYF

V: TRBV27
size: -
D: TRBD1
J: TRBJ2-1
DNA: TGTGCCAGCAGTTTAACAGGGGCCCCCTACAATGAGCAGTTCTTC
CDR3: CASSLTGAPYNEQFF

V: TRBV27
size: -
D: TRBD2
J: TRBJ2-3
DNA: TGTGCCAGCAGTTTAGAGGCTAGCGGGGCTAGCACAGATACGCAGTATTTT
CDR3: CASSLEASGASTDTQYF

V: TRBV9
size: once
D: -
J: TRBJ2-5
DNA: TGTGCCAGCAGCGTAGGACTTACTAGGGAGACAAAAGAGACCCAGTACTTC
CDR3: CASSVGLTRETKETQYF

V: TRBV10-3
size: -
D: TRBD2
J: TRBJ2-7
DNA: TGTGCCATCACTACCCGACTAGCGGGAGGCCCCTCCTACGAGCAGTACTTC
CDR3: CAITTRLAGGPSYEQYF

V: TRBV19
size: -
D: TRBD1
J: TRBJ2-1
DNA: TGTGCCAGTAGTATCCGGGACAGCTCCTACAATGAGCAGTTCTTC
CDR3: CASSIRDSSYNEQFF

V: TRBV3-1/TRBV3-2
size: -
D: -
J: TRBJ2-5
DNA: TGTGCCAGCAGTCAACAGGGCCAAGAGACCCAGTACTTC
CDR3: CASSQQGQETQYF

V: TRBV5-1
size: -
D: TRBD1
J: TRBJ2-7
DNA: TGCGCCAGCAGCCCCGGGACAGGGTTTAGGCGAGGCGAGCAGTACTTC
CDR3: CASSPGTGFRRGEQYF

V: TRBV4-1
size: -
D: -
J: TRBJ2-3
DNA: TGCGCCAGCAGCCAAGACTCGCCGCCCATCTTCGCGGGCCGAAATACGCAGTATTTT
CDR3: CASSQDSPPIFAGRNTQYF

V: TRBV5-1
size: -
D: TRBD1
J: TRBJ1-1
DNA: TGCGCCAGCAGCCTAGGGACAGGCAACACTGAAGCTTTCTTT
CDR3: CASSLGTGNTEAFF

V: TRBV7-3
size: -
D: -
J: TRBJ1-6
DNA: TGTGCCAGCAGCTTAGGGGCGAATTCACCCCTCCACTTT
CDR3: CASSLGANSPLHF

V: TRBV5-1
size: -
D: TRBD1
J: TRBJ1-2
DNA: TGCGCCAGCAATCTGGCGGGACAGGGCTACTATGGCTACACCTTC
CDR3: CASNLAGQGYYGYTF

V: TRBV30
size: -
D: -
J: TRBJ1-1
DNA: TGTGCCTGGAGACAAACGAACACTGAAGCTTTCTTT
CDR3: CAWRQTNTEAFF

V: TRBV5-4
size: -
D: -
J: TRBJ2-3
DNA: TGTGCCAGCAGCTTAACAGGGTCAGATACGCAGTATTTT
CDR3: CASSLTGSDTQYF

V: TRBV15
size: -
D: TRBD1
J: TRBJ2-6
DNA: TGTGCCACCAGATTTCCAGGGGGCCTTCTCTCTGGGGCCAACGTCCTGACTTTC
CDR3: CATRFPGGLLSGANVLTF

V: TRBV24-1
size: -
D: TRBD2
J: TRBJ2-1
DNA: TGTGCCACCAGTGATTTTGGCGGGAGCTCCTACAATGAGCAGTTCTTC
CDR3: CATSDFGGSSYNEQFF

V: TRBV29-1
size: -
D: TRBD1
J: TRBJ1-2
DNA: TGCACCCTCCGGGACAGTCTACACGGTGGCTACACCTTC
CDR3: CTLRDSLHGGYTF

V: TRBV7-6
size: once
D: -
J: TRBJ2-5
DNA: TGTGCCAGCAGTCTTAGCCGGACAGACCAAGAGACCCAGTACTTC
CDR3: CASSLSRTDQETQYF

V: TRBV10-3
size: medium-sized
D: TRBD2
J: TRBJ2-1
DNA: TGTGCCATCAGTGAGGGTAGCGGGGGGTACAATGAGCAGTTCTTC
CDR3: CAISEGSGGYNEQFF

V: TRBV13
size: -
D: TRBD2
J: TRBJ2-1
DNA: TGTGCCAGCAGCTTAGGGGGACTGGTACGGGAGGCTAAGCAGTTCTTC
CDR3: CASSLGGLVREAKQFF

V: TRBV15
size: -
D: -
J: TRBJ2-5
DNA: TGTGCCACCAGCAGAGATCATCAGGGAGGTGAAGAGACCCAGTACTTC
CDR3: CATSRDHQGGEETQYF

V: TRBV28
size: -
D: -
J: TRBJ2-5
DNA: TGTGCCAGCAGTTTTTTCCTAGGCCCCCAAGAGACCCAGTACTTC
CDR3: CASSFFLGPQETQYF

V: TRBV9
size: -
D: TRBD2
J: TRBJ2-3
DNA: TGTGCCAGCAGCTCTAGCGGGAGCACAGATACGCAGTATTTT
CDR3: CASSSSGSTDTQYF

V: TRBV29-1
size: once
D: -
J: TRBJ2-3
DNA: TGCAGCGTTGGAAAACGACTCCTCGGAACAGATACGCAGTATTTT
CDR3: CSVGKRLLGTDTQYF

V: TRBV7-8
size: -
D: TRBD1
J: TRBJ2-7
DNA: TGTGCCAGCACCCGACAGGGCCCATCCTACGAGCAGTACTTC
CDR3: CASTRQGPSYEQYF

V: TRBV6-6
size: once
D: -
J: TRBJ2-1
DNA: TGTGCCAGCAGTTACCGGACAGATTACAATGAGCAGTTCTTC
CDR3: CASSYRTDYNEQFF

V: TRBV7-9
size: -
D: TRBD1
J: TRBJ1-2
DNA: TGTGCCAGCAGCTCCGTAGGGGGACAGGGGGCCGCTTCACCCTACACCTTC
CDR3: CASSSVGGQGAASPYTF

V: TRBV11-2
size: -
D: -
J: TRBJ2-3
DNA: TGTGCCAGCAGCTTAGGCGGGGGCGCAGATACGCAGTATTTT
CDR3: CASSLGGGADTQYF

V: TRBV9
size: -
D: TRBD1
J: TRBJ1-1
DNA: TGTGCCAGCAGCGTCCGGGACAGGGGGGGAACTGAAGCTTTCTTT
CDR3: CASSVRDRGGTEAFF

V: TRBV6-5
size: -
D: -
J: TRBJ2-2
DNA: TGTGCCAGCAGTCACAACGGGGCGGGGACCGGGGAGCTGTTTTTT
CDR3: CASSHNGAGTGELFF

V: TRBV5-6
size: -
D: TRBD1
J: TRBJ2-7
DNA: TGTGCCAGCAGCCCCGGGACAGGGGCGAGGGAGCAGTACTTC
CDR3: CASSPGTGAREQYF

V: TRBV7-8
size: -
D: -
J: TRBJ1-4
DNA: TGTGCCAGCAGCTTCCCTACGGCTAATGAAAAACTGTTTTTT
CDR3: CASSFPTANEKLFF

V: TRBV6-4
size: few
D: -
J: TRBJ1-1
DNA: TGTGCCAGCAGTTTGACAGTGAACACTGAAGCTTTCTTT
CDR3: CASSLTVNTEAFF

V: TRBV9
size: -
D: TRBD2
J: TRBJ2-1
DNA: TGTGCCAGCAGCGGGACGGGAGGGCCCTCTTACAATGAGCAGTTCTTC
CDR3: CASSGTGGPSYNEQFF

V: TRBV5-1
size: once
D: -
J: TRBJ2-7
DNA: TGCGCCAGCAGCTTGACAGGGCAGAGCTACGAGCAGTACTTC
CDR3: CASSLTGQSYEQYF

V: TRBV28
size: -
D: -
J: TRBJ2-1
DNA: TGTGCCAGCAGTCGGGACTATGAGCAGTTCTTC
CDR3: CASSRDYEQFF

V: TRBV30
size: -
D: TRBD1
J: TRBJ2-7
DNA: TGTGCCTGGAGTCTCGGGACAGGGGGGGGCGAGCAGTACTTC
CDR3: CAWSLGTGGGEQYF

V: TRBV6-5
size: once
D: -
J: TRBJ2-7
DNA: TGTGCCAGCAGTTACTCGATCGGGACTTACTCCTACGAGCAGTACTTC
CDR3: CASSYSIGTYSYEQYF

V: TRBV5-4
size: -
D: TRBD1
J: TRBJ2-1
DNA: TGTGCCAGCAGCTTAGGAGGTAACAGGGGCTACAATGAGCAGTTCTTC
CDR3: CASSLGGNRGYNEQFF

V: TRBV9
size: few
D: -
J: TRBJ2-1
DNA: TGTGCCAGCAGCGTAGACGCGGGGCTCAATGAGCAGTTCTTC
CDR3: CASSVDAGLNEQFF

V: TRBV29-1
size: -
D: -
J: TRBJ1-4
DNA: TGCAGCGTTGACCGGGGTAATGAAAAACTGTTTTTT
CDR3: CSVDRGNEKLFF

V: TRBV30
size: -
D: TRBD1
J: TRBJ1-5
DNA: TGTGCCTGGGGCAAACCGGACAGGAACAATCAGCCCCAGCATTTT
CDR3: CAWGKPDRNNQPQHF

V: TRBV7-9
size: few
D: TRBD1
J: TRBJ1-6
DNA: TGTGCCAGCAGCTTAGCGACAGGGGAAGATTCACCCCTCCACTTT
CDR3: CASSLATGEDSPLHF

V: TRBV18
size: -
D: TRBD1
J: TRBJ2-7
DNA: TGTGCCAGCTCACCGCGGTTACGGGACAGGGGAGGAGAGCAGTACTTC
CDR3: CASSPRLRDRGGEQYF

V: TRBV10-1
size: few
D: TRBD1
J: TRBJ1-1
DNA: TGCGCCAGCAGTCGGGACCTGGACAGGGGTGAAGCTTTCTTT
CDR3: CASSRDLDRGEAFF

V: TRBV19
size: few
D: TRBD1
J: TRBJ1-5
DNA: TGTGCCAGTAGAGCGACAGGGGATGGTAGCAATCAGCCCCAGCATTTT
CDR3: CASRATGDGSNQPQHF

V: TRBV18
size: -
D: TRBD1
J: TRBJ1-1
DNA: TGTGCCAGCTCACCCCCCGACCGGGACAGGGTCATGGGGGGAATGAACACTGAAGCTTTCTTT
CDR3: CASSPPDRDRVMGGMNTEAFF